These 25 T cell receptor beta chains originate from one sample sequenced in a study of vaccination effects on CD4 cells after COVID-19. Their antigen targets remain unknown. ViraFEST assay sequencing came after antigen-specific CD4+ T cells were expanded with viral peptide pools. Isolating CD4+ T cells followed approximately 9 days of culture. Participants received two doses of either the BNT162b2 or mRNA-1273 vaccine. Generated by immunoSEQ multiplex PCR, the TCRdb table keeps only in-frame clones and is missing some. The sample carries 75,000 or so clones, under 80% recorded once. The input for sequencing was CD4+ T cells from PBMCs cultured with HCoV-OC43 spike peptides, taken after COVID-19 vaccination. Subset described: HCoV-OC43 spike overlapping peptide pool stimulation. All receptors come from a human donor who received a COVID-19 vaccine.

The chain uses TRBV30 and TRBJ1-5, with D tentatively TRBD1 (6 bases). The germline CDR1 and CDR2 sequences are GTSNPN and SVGIG (reference sequence). Trimming stripped 2 bases from V and 0 bases from J, with 14 bases between. CDR3 size: 16 residues. The CDR3 loop reads CAWSSGTSNSNQPQHF. CDR3 bases: TGTGCCTGGAGTTCAGGGACATCGAATAGCAATCAGCCCCAGCATTTT.

V gene TRBV5-1 combines with J gene TRBJ1-1; no clear D gene. The CDR3 has 13 residues. Germline values: CDR1 SGHRS, CDR2 YFSETQ. Between the trimmed V and J ends, which lost 0 bases and 4 bases, there was a span of 7 bases. The CDR3 reads CASSLGGGTEAFF. CDR3 DNA: TGCGCCAGCAGCTTGGGGGGTGGCACTGAAGCTTTCTTT.

The chain has TRBV7-2 and TRBJ1-6, with a weak D call TRBD1 (6 bases). This CDR3 has 16 residues. Trimming left V 3 bases short and J 7 bases short, with 16 bases between. Germline CDR1 and CDR2: SGHTA and FQGNSA. The CDR3 DNA is TGTGCCAGCAGCTTTAGACCCGGACAGATGAATTCACCCCTCCACTTT. This codes for CASSFRPGQMNSPLHF.

The chain is built from TRBV3-1 (or the pseudogene TRBV3-2) and TRBJ2-2; D is unresolved. Germline values: CDR1 LGHDT, CDR2 YNNKEL (reference sequence). The CDR3 totals 13 residues. V shed 4 bases and J shed 4 bases, with 7 bases lying between them. Written as DNA, the CDR3 is TGTGCCAGCAGCCGCCAAGGCACCGGGGAGCTGTTTTTT. Amino acid sequence: CASSRQGTGELFF.

This clone was observed a handful of times. V is TRBV5-1 and J is TRBJ1-2; D unclear. CDR1 and CDR2 from the germline V gene are SGHRS and YFSETQ. Trimming shortened V by 2 bases and J by 2 bases, and 4 bases separated the two germline ends. The CDR3 extends over 12 amino acids. Written as DNA, the CDR3 is TGCGCCAGCAGCTTTTCGAACTATGGCTACACCTTC. It yields the protein CASSFSNYGYTF.

The V call is TRBV29-1, the J call TRBJ2-5; D is undetermined. In germline, CDR1 is SQVTM, CDR2 ANQGSEA. Trimming stripped 3 bases from V and 5 bases from J, with 19 bases between. The CDR3 runs to 15 residues. The CDR3 coding sequence is TGCAGCGTTGAGCCCACCCAGAGGATTTGGGAGACCCAGTACTTC. It codes for CSVEPTQRIWETQYF. The full variable domain, its missing parts supplied by reference TRBV29-1 and TRBJ2-5, is SAVISQKPSRDICQRGTSLTIQCQVDSQVTMMFWYRQQPGQSLTLIATANQGSEATYESGFVIDKFPISRPNLTFSTLTVSNMSPEDSSIYLCSVEPTQRIWETQYFGPGTRLLVL.

This clone was counted only a few times. V usage is TRBV6-2 or TRBV6-3 and J usage is TRBJ2-2; 8 bases agree with TRBD1. Germline assignment: CDR1 MNHEY and CDR2 SVGEGT. The ends lost 1 base at V and 6 bases at J; junction bases unmatched: 7. There are 16 residues in the CDR3. CDR3 loop: CASSYLGTGQAGELFF. In DNA, the CDR3 is TGTGCCAGCAGTTACTTGGGGACAGGACAGGCCGGGGAGCTGTTTTTT.

The genes are TRBV2 and TRBJ1-1; TRBD1 matches 10 bases. V lost 5 bases and J lost 1; bases outside the gene matches: 1. CDR1 is SNHLY and CDR2 is FYNNEI in the germline V gene. The CDR3 contains 14 residues. The CDR3 DNA reads as TGTGCCAGCAGTTGGGACAGGGGGAACACTGAAGCTTTCTTT. It is translated as CASSWDRGNTEAFF.

The chain has TRBV4-1 and TRBJ1-1, with D tentatively TRBD1 (5 bases). Germline assignment: CDR1 MGHRA and CDR2 YSYEKL. The CDR3 is 20 residues long. The V end lost 1 base, the J end lost 0 bases, and 24 bases lay between the germline ends. The CDR3 here is CASSQGFRGGGNLMNTEAFF. Written as DNA, the CDR3 is TGCGCCAGCAGCCAAGGATTTCGGGGGGGAGGAAATTTGATGAACACTGAAGCTTTCTTT.

The V and J genes are TRBV12-3 or TRBV12-4 and TRBJ2-5; no definite D call. There are 12 residues in the CDR3. V was cut by 2 bases and J by 2 bases, with 3 bases left in between. CDR3 in DNA: TGTGCCAGCAGTTTAAAGCAAGAGACCCAGTACTTC. Its translation is CASSLKQETQYF.

The rearrangement links TRBV2 to TRBJ2-2, with 8 bases lining up with TRBD1. V gave up 2 bases and J gave up 7 bases; unmatched junction bases: 9. The CDR3 totals 16 residues. Germline V CDR1 and CDR2: SNHLY, FYNNEI. The CDR3 protein is CASSEQGVRGHGELFF. CDR3 DNA sequence: TGTGCCAGCAGTGAACAGGGAGTCAGGGGGCACGGGGAGCTGTTTTTT.

This clone was seen only once. V and J are TRBV24-1 and TRBJ2-1, with TRBD2 identical over 15 bases. The germline CDR1 and CDR2 sequences are KGHDR and SFDVKD. The junction had 6 bases not matched to a gene; V was cut back by 3 bases and J by 7 bases. The CDR3 runs to 17 residues. CDR3: CATSDAGLAGGLNEQFF. Here the CDR3 DNA reads TGTGCCACCAGTGATGCGGGACTAGCGGGGGGCCTGAATGAGCAGTTCTTC.

The rearrangement links TRBV27 to TRBJ2-3; maybe TRBD1 (6 bases). V was clipped by 5 bases and J by 2 bases, with 14 bases between them. Germline V CDR1 and CDR2: MNHEY, SMNVEV (reference sequence). The CDR3 loop spans 15 amino acids. The CDR3 spells CASSPYRDITDTQYF. DNA of the CDR3: TGTGCCAGCAGTCCATACCGGGACATCACAGATACGCAGTATTTT.

The table lists this clone with a count of one. V gene TRBV19 combines with J gene TRBJ1-1; a possible D gene is TRBD1 (6 bases). Germline CDR1 LNHDA, CDR2 SQIVND (reference sequence). CDR3 length equals 13 residues. V was shortened by 7 bases and J by 3 bases, with 12 bases between the two germline ends. The CDR3 reads CASTGHGDTEAFF. CDR3 sequence (DNA): TGTGCCAGTACGGGACATGGAGACACTGAAGCTTTCTTT.

The genes are TRBV5-5 and TRBJ1-1, with 9 bases fitting TRBD1. Germline lookup yields CDR1 SGHKS and CDR2 YYEKEE (reference sequence). The V segment lost 0 bases and the J segment 4 bases; nucleotides outside the gene matches: 7. The CDR3 covers 16 residues. CDR3 coding DNA: TGTGCCAGCAGCTTGGCTACAGGGGGCGCAGGCACTGAAGCTTTCTTT. Translated: CASSLATGGAGTEAFF. Filled out from reference TRBV5-5 and TRBJ1-1, the complete variable domain reads DAGVTQSPTHLIKTRGQQVTLRCSPISGHKSVSWYQQVLGQGPQFIFQYYEKEERGRGNFPDRFSARQFPNYSSELNVNALLLGDSALYLCASSLATGGAGTEAFFGQGTRLTVV.

The gene calls are TRBV5-1 and TRBJ1-2; 7 nucleotides line up with TRBD1. The CDR3 spans 14 residues. Germline V gives CDR1 SGHRS, CDR2 YFSETQ. Germline trimming cut 7 bases from V and 3 bases from J; bases unmatched to any gene: 9. Here the CDR3 DNA reads TGCGCCAGCGGTCCGGACAGGTGGGACTATGGCTACACCTTC. It specifies CASGPDRWDYGYTF. The full variable domain, with the rest looked up from reference TRBV5-1 and TRBJ1-2, is KAGVTQTPRYLIKTRGQQVTLSCSPISGHRSVSWYQQTPGQGLQFLFEYFSETQRNKGNFPGRFSGRQFSNSRSEMNVSTLELGDSALYLCASGPDRWDYGYTFGSGTRLTVV.

This clone was seen only once. The chain couples TRBV28 to TRBJ1-2, with D tentatively TRBD1 (5 bases). This CDR3 is built from 12 residues. V shed 7 bases and J shed 4 bases, with 10 bases lying between them. CDR1 and CDR2 (germline): MDHEN, SYDVKM. This CDR3 reads CASTSGFYGYTF. In nucleotides, the CDR3 is TGTGCCAGCACCTCAGGGTTCTATGGCTACACCTTC.

A single count supports this clone. The chain employs TRBV18 and TRBJ2-2; 9 nucleotides align to TRBD1. Germline loops: CDR1 KGHSH, CDR2 LQKENI. Losses at the gene ends were 0 bases for V and 4 bases for J; bases not matched to a gene: 6. The CDR3 extends over 17 amino acids. In nucleotides, the CDR3 is TGTGCCAGCTCACCACCAATACAGGGGGCGCTCACCGGGGAGCTGTTTTTT. Protein sequence: CASSPPIQGALTGELFF.

V usage is TRBV5-1 and J usage is TRBJ1-5; D remains unclear. CDR1 and CDR2 (germline): SGHRS, YFSETQ. V dropped 4 bases and J dropped 0 bases, with 11 bases sitting between them. This CDR3 contains 15 residues. CDR3 in amino acids: CASSPVGDSNQPQHF. The CDR3 DNA reads as TGCGCCAGCAGCCCCGTCGGGGATAGCAATCAGCCCCAGCATTTT.

The rearrangement joins TRBV6-6 to TRBJ2-5; D is unclear. With 4 bases removed from V and 0 bases from J, the gap between germline ends came to 6 bases. The CDR3 runs to 13 residues. Germline CDR1 MNHNY, CDR2 SVGAGI (reference sequence). The chain's CDR3 is CASSSPYQETQYF. CDR3 DNA: TGTGCCAGCAGTTCACCCTACCAAGAGACCCAGTACTTC.

In its sample, this clone was seen a few times. The genes are TRBV28 and TRBJ1-3; no definite D call. V lost 2 bases, J lost 3 bases, and 8 bases lay in between. Germline lookup yields CDR1 MDHEN and CDR2 SYDVKM. CDR3 length: 14 amino acids. The CDR3 is CASSLGFDGNTIYF. The CDR3 coding sequence is TGTGCCAGCAGTTTAGGGTTTGATGGAAACACCATATATTTT.

This chain links TRBV24-1 with TRBJ2-2; 9 bases fit TRBD1. The V segment lost 7 bases and the J segment 5 bases; nucleotides outside the gene matches: 7. Per germline, CDR1 KGHDR and CDR2 SFDVKD. The CDR3 contains 15 residues. CDR3 region: CATSDTGGATGELFF. CDR3 in DNA: TGTGCCACCAGCGATACAGGGGGCGCTACCGGGGAGCTGTTTTTT.

In its sample, this clone was seen a few times. The chain has TRBV6-1 and TRBJ1-6, with D unclear. Per germline, CDR1 MNHNS and CDR2 SASEGT. V dropped 4 bases and J dropped 9 bases, with 19 bases sitting between them. The CDR3 totals 16 residues. The CDR3 loop reads CASSGDQWLLSSPLHF. CDR3 nucleotide sequence: TGTGCCAGCAGTGGGGATCAGTGGTTGTTGAGTTCACCCCTCCACTTT.

V and J are TRBV7-2 and TRBJ1-1; D gene unclear. The germline gives CDR1 SGHTA, CDR2 FQGNSA. The CDR3 is made up of 13 amino acids. Trimming shortened V by 5 bases and J by 1 base, and 8 bases separated the two germline ends. The CDR3 bases are TGTGCCAGCAGCCACCAATCGAACACTGAAGCTTTCTTT. Translation: CASSHQSNTEAFF.

The rearrangement links TRBV5-5 to TRBJ2-7; D ambiguous. The CDR3 runs to 13 residues. Trimming shortened V by 0 bases and J by 5 bases, and 9 bases separated the two germline ends. The germline V gene has CDR1 SGHKS and CDR2 YYEKEE (reference sequence). The CDR3 loop reads CASSLVSGNEQYV. In DNA, the CDR3 is TGTGCCAGCAGCTTGGTGTCTGGAAACGAGCAGTACGTC.